The 2 T cell receptor beta chains listed next were all sequenced from one sample in a study of T cells in Graves' hyperthyroidism and ophthalmopathy. Amplification of TCR beta CDR3 regions was performed using RNA transcripts as template. Researchers ran a first-round RT-PCR on the TCR CDR3 using the HTBI primer set. MiXCR, run by TCRdb on the multiplex PCR reads, gives a single entry per CDR3 protein. The table records hundreds of thousands of distinct CDR3 sequences, about 15% of them present only once. The sequenced sample was blood. The receptors were gathered from a woman aged 50 to 60 with Graves' ophthalmopathy.

This clonotype was counted many times. The rearrangement joins TRBV7-8 to TRBJ2-5, with 14 positions matching TRBD2. The CDR3 covers 15 residues. Germline values: CDR1 SGHVS, CDR2 FQNEAQ. With 4 bases clipped from V and 5 bases from J, the junction kept 3 bases outside the gene matches. The CDR3 is CASSYRTSGRETQYF. The DNA of the CDR3 is TGTGCCAGCAGCTATCGGACTAGCGGGAGGGAGACCCAGTACTTC.

This clonotype was counted many times. This chain uses TRBV12-3 or TRBV12-4 with TRBJ1-6, with D possibly TRBD1 on 5 matching bases. This CDR3 contains 14 residues. V gave up 8 bases and J gave up 6 bases, with 14 bases separating them. CDR3 residues: CASGSGTPNSPLHF. Written as DNA, the CDR3 is TGTGCCAGCGGCAGTGGGACCCCTAATTCACCCCTCCACTTT.